What follows is one T cell receptor beta chain and its context. Its antigen is still unknown. Per-nucleotide qualities are absent, and no much larger clonotype sits a single base away. This record comes from a study of blood T cells in healthy people across ages (dated by TCRdb to the mid-2010s). For context, the study as a whole: Template switching captured roughly one uniquely barcoded TCR beta cDNA molecule per two T cells in model experiments. Using deep sequencing normalized with unique cDNA molecular identifiers, the study measured how TCR beta repertoire diversity changes with age. Using the same blood draw, the study looked at two additional independent replicas of 1 million unique cDNA reads for two donors, one aged 18 to 30 and the other aged 80 or older. The donors were divided into four age groups: young (average approximately 17 years), middle-aged (about 41), aged (under 70) and long-lived (around 80). To avoid experimental bias, donors of different ages were randomly spread across the sequencing lanes. Results the study describes overall, beyond this receptor: Since profiling was done on bulk unsorted PBMCs, naive and antigen-experienced compartments could not be conclusively compared. Observed TCR beta diversity correlated strongly with the percentage of naive T cells measured by flow cytometry. Donor CMV infection status was unknown, potentially confounding age-related changes in expanded clonotypes. As age increased, observed TCR beta diversity per million T cells dropped in a roughly linear way, and a significant reduction was already evident by age around 41. Compared with the aged group, the long-lived group had more naive CD4+ T cells, fewer expanded clones and increased TCR diversity, suggesting age selection. Estimates of total diversity based on one million sequenced T cells were considered lower bounds and underestimates.

The library came from 5' RACE. Instrument used: Illumina HiSeq 2500. A second PCR of roughly 6 to 12 cycles was run with a J-beta primer mix and a sample-barcoded 5' primer. Each TCR beta cDNA molecule received a unique molecular identifier from a template-switch 5' adaptor carrying 12 random nucleotides. At least 2.5 million CDR3-containing paired-end reads were obtained from each sample. The Mint cDNA synthesis kit, primed by a TRBC-specific oligonucleotide, was used to synthesize first-strand cDNA from all RNA. All cDNA was treated with uracil-DNA glycosylase and then went through a first 18-cycle PCR with the universal primers M1SS and BC2_uni_R. As for how the authors treated the data: Normalization of each sample was performed by random selection of 1 million high-quality reads, each carrying a distinct molecular identifier. Instead of being binned into consensus sequences, reads that shared molecular identifiers were thrown out. CDR3 identification, clonotype clustering and error correction used MiTCR with a Q25 quality threshold and the strictest error-elimination algorithm. A nonparametric unseen species model with Euler transformation was used to estimate lower-bound total TCR beta diversity. TCRdb's own reprocessing of the public reads used fastp at Q25 and MiXCR and kept productive beta chains. A single entry per CDR3 protein holds the most common genes and DNA from its merged rows. These V and J calls are TCRdb output, not the study's own analysis. The sample contains hundreds of thousands of distinct CDR3 sequences, over 40% of them found a single time. Of the sample, around an eighth falls within the top ten clones.

The 39 donors, aged about 6 to 95 years, were systemically healthy Caucasian individuals from Russia. About 9.8 milliliters of peripheral blood were drawn from each donor into EDTA-treated Vacutainer tubes. Ficoll-Paque density-gradient centrifugation was used to isolate PBMCs, with at least 7 million per sample. Total RNA was extracted from PBMCs with Trizol reagent, with at least 6 micrograms obtained per sample. For every donor, an aliquot of PBMCs went through flow cytometry to measure the percentages of naive CD45RAhigh/CD27high T cells. Sequenced: blood. This receptor was obtained from a woman at least 80 years old in good health.

The DNA sequence is given as TGTGCCAGTAGTAGTCAAGGAGGCGGAAAACTGTTTTTT. Translated, this is CASSSQGGGKLFF. This chain joins TRBV19 to TRBJ1-4; the D gene cannot be named for sure. The CDR3 sequence holds 13 residues, the cysteine and phenylalanine included. The DNA shown is the 39-base CDR3, in frame from base 1. Via the germline V gene (reference sequence), CDR1 is LNHDA and CDR2 SQIVND. V lost 4 bases and J lost 10 bases; the stretch between them is 13 bases long.